In this sample, the clone carrying this TCR beta chain turned up many times. The antigen remains undetermined. Diagnostic assessment was based on clinical symptoms, serum thyroxine and TRAb, thyroid ultrasound and orbital computed tomography. This record belongs to a study of T cells in Graves' hyperthyroidism and ophthalmopathy. Overall study results and limits: The blood repertoire included most of the expanded thyroid clonotypes above 0.001.

What was amplified from RNA transcripts were TCR beta CDR3 regions. The TCR CDR3 was amplified in a first-round RT-PCR using the HTBI primer set. In TCRdb, the multiplex PCR reads were re-called with MiXCR into one record per CDR3 protein. The sample includes 250,000 or so distinct CDR3 sequences, around 15% of them seen just once. The CDR3 contains 15 residues. The germline V and J ends were trimmed by 7 bases and 4 bases, with 17 bases remaining between them. The clonotype was recovered from a woman between 45 and 65 years old with Graves' hyperthyroidism that later progressed to Graves' ophthalmopathy. The sequenced sample was blood. J is TRBJ1-5 and V is TRBV12-3 or TRBV12-4; a possible D gene is TRBD1 (6 bases). CDR3 region: CASTTQGIRNQPQHF. In DNA form, the CDR3 reads TGTGCCAGCACCACCCAGGGGATTCGGAATCAGCCCCAGCATTTT.